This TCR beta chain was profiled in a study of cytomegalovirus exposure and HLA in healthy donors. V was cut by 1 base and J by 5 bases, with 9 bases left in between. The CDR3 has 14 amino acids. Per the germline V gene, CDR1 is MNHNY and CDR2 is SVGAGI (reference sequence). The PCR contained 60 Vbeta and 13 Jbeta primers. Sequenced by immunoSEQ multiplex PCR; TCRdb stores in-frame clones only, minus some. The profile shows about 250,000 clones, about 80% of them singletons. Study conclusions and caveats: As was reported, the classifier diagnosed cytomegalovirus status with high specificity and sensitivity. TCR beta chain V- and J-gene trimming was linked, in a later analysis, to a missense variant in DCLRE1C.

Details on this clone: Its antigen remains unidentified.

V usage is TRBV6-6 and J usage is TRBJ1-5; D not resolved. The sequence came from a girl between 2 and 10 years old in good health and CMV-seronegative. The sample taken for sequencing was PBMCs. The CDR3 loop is CASSYLLQDQPQHF. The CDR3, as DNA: TGTGCCAGCAGTTACTTATTACAAGATCAGCCCCAGCATTTT.